This TCR beta chain is drawn from a study of blood T cells in healthy people across ages. Points from the study as a whole: Versus aged donors, long-lived donors had higher diversity and more naive CD4+ cells.

V was cut by 4 bases and J by 4 bases, with 23 bases left in between. CDR3 length: 17 amino acids. CDR1 is SGDLS, CDR2 YYNGEE, per germline. As regards this clonotype: Antigen specificity is unknown.

Each of the donors had around 10 milliliters of peripheral blood drawn into EDTA-treated Vacutainer tubes. Sample-barcoded 5' priming and a J-beta primer mix drove a second PCR of 7 to 11 cycles. TCRdb passed the 5' RACE reads through MiXCR, listing each CDR3 protein once. The top ten clones hold 10% to 12% of a sample with roughly 1.6 million distinct CDR3 sequences, roughly 32% of them seen once. This TCR was recovered from a woman aged 25 to 39 in good health. The sample was blood. The V gene is TRBV9, the J gene TRBJ2-5, with D possibly TRBD1 on 5 matching bases. CDR3 sequence (DNA): TGTGCCAGCAGCCCCCGATCAAGCACAGGATACCGAGAGACCCAGTACTTC. Amino acid sequence: CASSPRSSTGYRETQYF.